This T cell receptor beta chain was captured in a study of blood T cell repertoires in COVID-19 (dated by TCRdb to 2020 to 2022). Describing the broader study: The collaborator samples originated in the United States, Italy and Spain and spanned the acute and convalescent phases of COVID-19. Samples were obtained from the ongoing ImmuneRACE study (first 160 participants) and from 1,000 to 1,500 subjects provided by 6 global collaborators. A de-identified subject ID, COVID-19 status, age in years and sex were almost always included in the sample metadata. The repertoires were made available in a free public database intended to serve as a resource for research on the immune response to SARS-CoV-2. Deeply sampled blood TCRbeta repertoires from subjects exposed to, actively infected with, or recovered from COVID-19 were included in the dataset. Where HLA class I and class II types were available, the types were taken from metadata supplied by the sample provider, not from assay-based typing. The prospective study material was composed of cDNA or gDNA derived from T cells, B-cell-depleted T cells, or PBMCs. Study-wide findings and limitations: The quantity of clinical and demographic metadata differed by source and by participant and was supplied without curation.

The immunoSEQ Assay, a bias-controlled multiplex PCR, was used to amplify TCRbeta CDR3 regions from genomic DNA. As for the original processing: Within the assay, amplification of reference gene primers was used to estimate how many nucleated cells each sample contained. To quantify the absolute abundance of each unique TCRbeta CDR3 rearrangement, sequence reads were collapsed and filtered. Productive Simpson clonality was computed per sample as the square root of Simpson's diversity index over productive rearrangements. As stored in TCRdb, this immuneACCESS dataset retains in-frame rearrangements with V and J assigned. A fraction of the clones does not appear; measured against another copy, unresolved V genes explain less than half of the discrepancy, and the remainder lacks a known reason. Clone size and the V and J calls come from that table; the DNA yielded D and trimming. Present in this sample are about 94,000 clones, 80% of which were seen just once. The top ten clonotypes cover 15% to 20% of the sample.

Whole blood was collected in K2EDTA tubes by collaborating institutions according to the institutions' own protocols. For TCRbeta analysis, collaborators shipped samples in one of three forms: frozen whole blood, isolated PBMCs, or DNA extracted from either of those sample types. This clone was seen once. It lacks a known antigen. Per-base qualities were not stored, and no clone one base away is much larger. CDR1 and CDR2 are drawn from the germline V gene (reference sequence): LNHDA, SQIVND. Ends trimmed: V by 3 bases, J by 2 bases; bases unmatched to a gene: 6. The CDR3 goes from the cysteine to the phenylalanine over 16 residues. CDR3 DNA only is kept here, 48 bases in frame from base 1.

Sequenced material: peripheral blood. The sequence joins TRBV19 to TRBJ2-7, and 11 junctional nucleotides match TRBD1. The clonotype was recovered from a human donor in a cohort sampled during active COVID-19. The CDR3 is CASSILPGQGAYEQYF. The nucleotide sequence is TGTGCCAGTAGTATCCTCCCGGGACAGGGGGCCTACGAGCAGTACTTC.